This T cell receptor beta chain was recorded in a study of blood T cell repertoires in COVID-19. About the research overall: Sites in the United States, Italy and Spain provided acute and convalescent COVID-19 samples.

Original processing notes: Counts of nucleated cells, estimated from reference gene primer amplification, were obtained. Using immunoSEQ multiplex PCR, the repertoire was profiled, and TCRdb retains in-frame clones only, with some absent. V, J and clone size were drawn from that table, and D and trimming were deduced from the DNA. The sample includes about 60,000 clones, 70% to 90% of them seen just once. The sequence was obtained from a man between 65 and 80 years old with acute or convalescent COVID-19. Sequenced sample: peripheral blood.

CDR3 sequence (DNA): TGTGCCAGCAGCGCCCAGCTTTTCGGGGGCACAGATACGCAGTATTTT. Encoded protein: CASSAQLFGGTDTQYF. This sequence joins TRBV9 and TRBJ2-3; possible D gene TRBD2, 5 bases. V was trimmed by 3 bases and J by 1 base, leaving 15 bases between them. Germline V gene sequence: CDR1 SGDLS, CDR2 YYNGEE. The CDR3 extends over 16 amino acids.